Listed here are 29 T cell receptor beta chains from one sample, sequenced in a study of human T cells and chemical hapten exposure. This sample's time point: pre-sensitization, week 0. Specified treatment: therapeutic diphenylcyclopropenone sensitization with weekly scalp DPC. TCRdb ran MiXCR on the RACE reads and lists one entry per CDR3 protein. The sample carries more than 100,000 distinct CDR3 sequences, 13% recorded once. The specimen comprised whole blood, sampled in connection with sensitization to the hapten diphenylcyclopropenone (DPC). These receptors came from a young woman with alopecia areata. Some clones in this sample may be carry-over from other donors' samples.

The V call is TRBV20-1, the J call TRBJ1-4, with 10 bases fitting TRBD1. The CDR3 totals 15 residues. Germline CDR1 reads DFQATT; CDR2 reads SNEGSKA (reference sequence). J lost 8 bases, V lost 5 bases, and 11 bases had no gene match. As DNA, the CDR3 is TGCAGTGCTCCCGACGACAGGGGGCGAGACGAAAAACTGTTTTTT. Translating it yields CSAPDDRGRDEKLFF.

The chain recombines TRBV11-2 with TRBJ2-1; D is perhaps TRBD1 or TRBD2 (5 bases each). The CDR3 loop spans 18 amino acids. Germline lookup yields CDR1 SGHAT and CDR2 FQNNGV. Trimming pared 0 bases from V and 11 bases from J, leaving 26 bases between. CDR3 residues: CASSLDTPGTYQTMKQFF. The CDR3 region has the DNA TGTGCCAGCAGCTTAGATACACCGGGGACCTACCAAACAATGAAGCAGTTCTTC.

This clonotype was counted a few times. For the CDR3, the DNA is TGTGCCAGCAGTGGCTCCGGGACCGGGACAGGGGAGCTGTTTTTT. Translating it yields CASSGSGTGTGELFF. The rearrangement uses TRBV28 and TRBJ2-2, with a weak D call TRBD1 (6 bases). Germline CDR1 is MDHEN and CDR2 is SYDVKM. V lost 5 bases and J lost 8, with 18 bases in between. CDR3 size: 15 residues.

This clonotype was seen only a few times. This chain connects TRBV29-1 to TRBJ2-7; 8 bases map to TRBD1. Germline-derived CDR1 and CDR2 are SQVTM and ANQGSEA. Trimming took 7 bases from V and 4 from J; bases not matched to a gene: 6. The CDR3 consists of 12 residues. In DNA, the CDR3 is TGCAGCGGGGCGACAGGGGCTTACGAGCAGTACTTC. Translated: CSGATGAYEQYF.

V is TRBV23-1 and J is TRBJ2-2; possibly TRBD1 for D (6 bases). TRBV23-1 is classed as an ORF, of uncertain function. The germline V and J ends were trimmed by 2 bases and 0 bases, with 16 bases remaining between them. The length of the CDR3 is 18 residues. The CDR3 spells CASSQPECRGSNTGELFF. The CDR3 DNA is TGCGCCAGCAGTCAACCCGAATGCAGGGGATCGAACACCGGGGAGCTGTTTTTT.

This clonotype was picked up a small number of times. CDR3 protein: CAARAERTQYF. The CDR3 DNA reads TGTGCCGCCAGGGCAGAGAGAACCCAGTACTTC. The chain has TRBV28 and TRBJ2-5; D is possibly TRBD1 (5 bases). The CDR3 is made up of 11 amino acids. V gave up 11 bases and J gave up 8 bases, with 15 bases separating them. In germline, CDR1 is MDHEN, CDR2 SYDVKM.

The chain employs TRBV29-1 and TRBJ2-7; perhaps TRBD2 as D (6 bases). The CDR3 covers 12 residues. Germline V gene sequence: CDR1 SQVTM, CDR2 ANQGSEA. Trimming cost V 7 bases and J 5 bases, with 15 bases left between them. CDR3 loop: CSATSGENEQYF. The CDR3 coding sequence is TGCAGCGCGACCTCGGGAGAAAACGAGCAGTACTTC.

This clonotype was observed at least ten times. The chain is built from TRBV9 and TRBJ1-1; D remains unclear. V was trimmed by 0 bases and J by 0 bases, leaving 3 bases between them. The CDR3 covers 13 residues. From germline, CDR1 is SGDLS and CDR2 YYNGEE. CDR3 sequence reads: CASSVGMNTEAFF. CDR3 sequence (DNA): TGTGCCAGCAGCGTAGGCATGAACACTGAAGCTTTCTTT.

The rearrangement links TRBV7-2 to TRBJ2-6; the D is unclear. The CDR3 totals 13 residues. Trimming took off 7 bases at V and 2 bases at J, with 6 bases between the two ends. Germline V gene lookup returns CDR1 SGHTA and CDR2 FQGNSA. This CDR3 is CASKATGANVLTF. In DNA, the CDR3 is TGTGCCAGCAAGGCCACTGGGGCCAACGTCCTGACTTTC.

This clonotype was recorded at least ten times. The V and J genes are TRBV6-5 and TRBJ1-5, with a weak D call TRBD1 (6 bases). The CDR3 sequence is 16 residues long. CDR1 and CDR2 from the germline V gene are MNHEY and SVGAGI. V was cut by 5 bases and J by 0 bases, with 14 bases left in between. CDR3 amino acids: CASSLRGGYSNQPQHF. Written as DNA, the CDR3 is TGTGCCAGCAGTCTAAGGGGGGGCTATAGCAATCAGCCCCAGCATTTT.

This rearrangement joins TRBV6-2 or TRBV6-3 to TRBJ2-3; TRBD2 is a possible D gene (6 bases). V shed 6 bases and J shed 7 bases, with 14 bases lying between them. The CDR3 is 13 residues long. Germline assignment: CDR1 MNHEY and CDR2 SVGEGT. CDR3 in DNA: TGTGCCAGCAGCCCCGGGGGACGGAATACGCAGTATTTT. Encoded protein: CASSPGGRNTQYF.

This clonotype was counted at least ten times. The rearrangement links TRBV11-2 to TRBJ2-2; 9 nucleotides match TRBD2. This CDR3 comprises 16 residues. Germline loops: CDR1 SGHAT, CDR2 FQNNGV. V lost 6 bases and J lost 1; bases outside the gene matches: 6. The CDR3 bases are TGTGCCAGCAGGGCCGGGACTAGCTTGAACACCGGGGAGCTGTTTTTT. Translation: CASRAGTSLNTGELFF.

The V call is TRBV7-6, the J call TRBJ2-3, with 8 bases that match TRBD2. The germline gives CDR1 SGHVS, CDR2 FNYEAQ. This CDR3 contains 15 residues. V trimming: 2 bases; J trimming: 6 bases; junction bases outside the gene matches: 7. The CDR3 region has the DNA TGTGCCAGCAGCTTAATGAGCCGGGGGGGTGATACGCAGTATTTT. This codes for CASSLMSRGGDTQYF.

The table lists this clonotype with a few counts. This chain uses TRBV7-7 with TRBJ2-1, with 12 bases identical to TRBD2. Germline V gives CDR1 SSHAT, CDR2 FNYEAQ (reference sequence). Unmatched junction bases numbered 5, after V lost 1 base and J lost 7 bases. The CDR3 totals 16 residues. The CDR3 reads CASSLEPGLAGNEQFF. The CDR3 region has the DNA TGTGCCAGCAGCTTAGAGCCCGGACTAGCGGGGAATGAGCAGTTCTTC. Filled out from reference TRBV7-7 and TRBJ2-1, the complete variable domain reads GAGVSQSPRYKVTKRGQDVTLRCDPISSHATLYWYQQALGQGPEFLTYFNYEAQPDKSGLPSDRFSAERPEGSISTLTIQRTEQRDSAMYRCASSLEPGLAGNEQFFGPGTRLTVL.

In its sample, this clonotype was seen a few times. The chain is built from TRBV7-2 and TRBJ2-7; D remains ambiguous. V was trimmed by 5 bases and J by 4 bases, leaving 9 bases between them. Germline assignment: CDR1 SGHTA and CDR2 FQGNSA. The CDR3 sequence is 12 residues long. CDR3 loop: CASSRSQYEQYF. In DNA form, the CDR3 reads TGTGCCAGCAGCCGGTCCCAGTACGAGCAGTACTTC.

This clonotype was seen more than once but under ten times. This sequence joins TRBV28 and TRBJ2-2; D is unclear. Germline values: CDR1 MDHEN, CDR2 SYDVKM. Trimming shortened V by 2 bases and J by 1 base, and 14 bases separated the two germline ends. The CDR3 has 17 amino acids. The CDR3 loop is CASSLPPLPLNTGELFF. The CDR3 DNA reads TGTGCCAGCAGTTTACCCCCCCTGCCCCTGAACACCGGGGAGCTGTTTTTT.

This clonotype was seen more than once but under ten times. The chain is built from TRBV29-1 and TRBJ2-7; D is perhaps TRBD1 (6 bases). Germline CDR1 SQVTM, CDR2 ANQGSEA. V gave up 6 bases and J gave up 7 bases, with 7 bases separating them. CDR3 length: 9 residues. This chain's CDR3 is CSVRGEQYF. CDR3 nucleotides: TGCAGCGTGAGGGGGGAGCAGTACTTC.

In this sample, this clonotype turned up a few times. The V gene is TRBV5-1, the J gene TRBJ2-3, with D tentatively TRBD1 (8 bases). Germline CDR1 is SGHRS and CDR2 is YFSETQ. With 4 bases removed from V and 3 bases from J, the gap between germline ends came to 18 bases. CDR3 length equals 16 residues. CDR3 protein: CASSLYGQGGTDTQYF. The DNA for the CDR3 is TGCGCCAGCAGCCTCTACGGACAGGGAGGGACAGATACGCAGTATTTT.

This clonotype has a handful of counts. The V call is TRBV2, the J call TRBJ2-3, with 7 bases that match TRBD2. J was trimmed by 0 bases and V by 7 bases; bases with no gene match: 16. CDR1 and CDR2 from the germline V gene are SNHLY and FYNNEI. The CDR3 is made up of 18 amino acids. The CDR3 DNA sequence: TGTGCCAGCACCCCGAGGGAGGGCTCGCGATATAGCACAGATACGCAGTATTTT. Protein product: CASTPREGSRYSTDTQYF. Together with reference TRBV2 and TRBJ2-3, the CDR3 gives the full variable domain: EPEVTQTPSHQVTQMGQEVILRCVPISNHLYFYWYRQILGQKVEFLVSFYNNEISEKSEIFDDQFSVERPDGSNFTLKIRSTKLEDSAMYFCASTPREGSRYSTDTQYFGPGTRLTVL.

This clonotype was counted many times. The V gene is TRBV6-6, the J gene TRBJ1-5, with 11 positions matching TRBD1. Germline CDR1 reads MNHNY; CDR2 reads SVGAGI (reference sequence). J gave up 6 bases and V 2 bases, and 6 bases lay outside the gene matches. The CDR3 has 16 residues. The chain's CDR3 is CASSYPGQGASQPQHF. CDR3 bases: TGTGCCAGCAGTTACCCCGGACAGGGGGCAAGTCAGCCCCAGCATTTT.

This clonotype was picked up a small number of times. The CDR3 DNA is TGTGCCAGCAGCTTAGCCGGGGCTGGCTACACCTTC. It is translated as CASSLAGAGYTF. J is TRBJ1-2 and V is TRBV7-2; the D gene is possibly TRBD1 (5 bases). Trimming left V 0 bases short and J 7 bases short, with 6 bases between. Germline CDR1 and CDR2: SGHTA and FQGNSA. The CDR3 has 12 residues.

This chain connects TRBV12-3 or TRBV12-4 to TRBJ2-2; 9 bases align to TRBD1. The junction had 11 bases not matched to a gene; V was cut back by 7 bases and J by 5 bases. This CDR3 has 16 amino acids. The CDR3 DNA is TGTGCCAGCACCGCCGACAGGGGGAGCGTTACCGGGGAGCTGTTTTTT. Translated: CASTADRGSVTGELFF.

V is TRBV4-3 and J is TRBJ1-1; D gene unclear. CDR1 and CDR2 (germline): LGHNA, YSLEER. The V end was cut by 1 base, the J end by 7 bases, with 7 bases between. CDR3 size: 12 residues. Here the CDR3 reads CASSQGSGEAFF. CDR3 in DNA: TGCGCCAGCAGCCAAGGCAGTGGTGAAGCTTTCTTT.

This clonotype was observed a few times. The rearrangement uses TRBV20-1 and TRBJ2-7, with TRBD2 as a possible D gene (5 bases). Germline CDR1 is DFQATT and CDR2 is SNEGSKA (reference sequence). The CDR3 loop spans 12 amino acids. The V end lost 3 bases, the J end lost 2 bases, and 8 bases lay between the germline ends. CDR3 loop: CSASSGTYEQYF. The CDR3 DNA reads as TGCAGTGCTAGTTCCGGGACCTACGAGCAGTACTTC.

In its sample, this clonotype was seen many times. The chain carries TRBV28 and TRBJ1-4; 11 bases are shared with TRBD1. Trimming took 0 bases from V and 6 from J; bases not matched to a gene: 6. The length of the CDR3 is 17 residues. Germline CDR1 MDHEN, CDR2 SYDVKM. CDR3 bases: TGTGCCAGCAGTTTATGGTCTATGGGACAGGGGGATGAAAAACTGTTTTTT. This codes for CASSLWSMGQGDEKLFF.

This chain links TRBV6-1 with TRBJ2-7, with TRBD2 matching over 15 bases. The CDR3 extends over 15 amino acids. Looked up from germline, CDR1 is MNHNS and CDR2 is SASEGT. With V trimmed by 5 bases and J by 7 bases, 6 bases remained unmatched. DNA for the CDR3: TGTGCCAGCAGTTTCGGACTAGCGGGGGGGCGGGAGCAGTACTTC. Amino acid sequence: CASSFGLAGGREQYF.

This clonotype occurred a few times. This chain links TRBV29-1 with TRBJ1-1; D remains ambiguous. This CDR3 region has 13 residues. Germline loops: CDR1 SQVTM, CDR2 ANQGSEA. Trimming removed 4 bases from V and 1 base from J, with 10 bases in between. The CDR3 spells CSVGEQSNTEAFF. CDR3 sequence (DNA): TGCAGCGTTGGGGAACAGTCGAACACTGAAGCTTTCTTT. The complete variable domain, with remaining parts taken from reference TRBV29-1 and TRBJ1-1, reads SAVISQKPSRDICQRGTSLTIQCQVDSQVTMMFWYRQQPGQSLTLIATANQGSEATYESGFVIDKFPISRPNLTFSTLTVSNMSPEDSSIYLCSVGEQSNTEAFFGQGTRLTVV.

The table lists this clonotype with many counts. The J gene is TRBJ1-3, the V gene TRBV30; TRBD1 is a possible D gene (5 bases). Deletions cut 4 bases from V and 2 bases from J, with 18 bases between. CDR3 length: 16 amino acids. Per the germline V gene, CDR1 is GTSNPN and CDR2 is SVGIG (reference sequence). This CDR3 is CAWIGTGLYAGNTIYF. The CDR3 DNA is TGTGCCTGGATAGGTACAGGATTGTATGCTGGAAACACCATATATTTT.

This sequence joins TRBV5-1 and TRBJ2-6; D unresolved. In germline, CDR1 is SGHRS, CDR2 YFSETQ. The CDR3 runs 15 residues. Trimming took off 4 bases at V and 0 bases at J, with 8 bases between the two ends. CDR3 region: CASSTTFSGANVLTF. The CDR3 region has the DNA TGCGCCAGCAGCACCACTTTCTCTGGGGCCAACGTCCTGACTTTC.